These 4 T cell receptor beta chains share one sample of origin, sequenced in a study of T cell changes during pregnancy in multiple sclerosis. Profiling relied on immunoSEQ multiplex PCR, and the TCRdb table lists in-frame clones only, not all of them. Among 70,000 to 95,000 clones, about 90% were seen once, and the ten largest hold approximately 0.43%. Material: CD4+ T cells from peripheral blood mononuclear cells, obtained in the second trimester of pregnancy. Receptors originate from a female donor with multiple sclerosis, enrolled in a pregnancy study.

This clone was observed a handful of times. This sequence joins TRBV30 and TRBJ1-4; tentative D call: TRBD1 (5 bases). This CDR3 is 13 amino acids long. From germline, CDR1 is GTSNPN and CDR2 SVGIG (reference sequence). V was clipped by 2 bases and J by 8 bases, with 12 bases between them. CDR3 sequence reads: CAWSLREGEKLFF. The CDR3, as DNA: TGTGCCTGGAGTCTAAGGGAGGGGGAAAAACTGTTTTTT.

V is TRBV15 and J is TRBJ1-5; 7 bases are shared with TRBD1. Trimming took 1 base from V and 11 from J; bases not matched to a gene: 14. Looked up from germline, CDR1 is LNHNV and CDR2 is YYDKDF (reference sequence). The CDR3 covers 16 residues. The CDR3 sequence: CATSRAWGTDIRAQHF. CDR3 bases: TGTGCCACCAGCAGAGCCTGGGGGACAGACATTAGGGCCCAGCATTTT.

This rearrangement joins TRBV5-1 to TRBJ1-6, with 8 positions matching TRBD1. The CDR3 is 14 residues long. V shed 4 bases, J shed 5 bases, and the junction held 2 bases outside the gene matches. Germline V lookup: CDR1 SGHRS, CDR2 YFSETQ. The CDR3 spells CASSTTGDNSPLHF. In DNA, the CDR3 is TGCGCCAGCAGCACGACAGGGGATAATTCACCCCTCCACTTT. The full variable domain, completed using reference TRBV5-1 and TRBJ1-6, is KAGVTQTPRYLIKTRGQQVTLSCSPISGHRSVSWYQQTPGQGLQFLFEYFSETQRNKGNFPGRFSGRQFSNSRSEMNVSTLELGDSALYLCASSTTGDNSPLHFGNGTRLTVT.

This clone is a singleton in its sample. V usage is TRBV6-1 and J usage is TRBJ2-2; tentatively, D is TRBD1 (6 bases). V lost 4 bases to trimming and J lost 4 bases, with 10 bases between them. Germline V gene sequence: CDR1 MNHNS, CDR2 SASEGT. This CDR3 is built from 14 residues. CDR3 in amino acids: CASSVIRGTGELFF. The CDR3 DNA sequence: TGTGCCAGCAGTGTCATCAGGGGCACCGGGGAGCTGTTTTTT.